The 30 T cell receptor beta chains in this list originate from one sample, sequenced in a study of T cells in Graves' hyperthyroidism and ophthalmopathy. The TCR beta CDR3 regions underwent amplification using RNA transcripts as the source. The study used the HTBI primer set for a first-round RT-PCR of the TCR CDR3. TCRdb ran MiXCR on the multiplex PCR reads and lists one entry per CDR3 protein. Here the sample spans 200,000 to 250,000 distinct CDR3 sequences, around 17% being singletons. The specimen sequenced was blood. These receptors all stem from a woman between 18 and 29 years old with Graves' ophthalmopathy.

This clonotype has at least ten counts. DNA of the CDR3: TGTGCCAGTAGAACAGGGGGTTCTATCAATGAGCAGTTCTTC. As protein: CASRTGGSINEQFF. This chain joins TRBV7-9 and TRBJ2-1, with 8 positions matching TRBD1. V lost 9 bases and J lost 6; bases outside the gene matches: 10. The V gene's germline CDR1 is SEHNR and CDR2 FQNEAQ (reference sequence). CDR3 length: 14 residues.

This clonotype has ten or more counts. The CDR3 region has the DNA TGCAGTGCTAGACCGACCGCCTACAGGGAGGGGAGTTCACCCCTCCACTTT. The encoded protein is CSARPTAYREGSSPLHF. V is TRBV20-1 and J is TRBJ1-6, with a weak D call TRBD1 (6 bases). CDR3 length equals 17 residues. V lost 2 bases to trimming and J lost 9 bases, with 23 bases between them. CDR1 and CDR2 (germline): DFQATT, SNEGSKA (reference sequence).

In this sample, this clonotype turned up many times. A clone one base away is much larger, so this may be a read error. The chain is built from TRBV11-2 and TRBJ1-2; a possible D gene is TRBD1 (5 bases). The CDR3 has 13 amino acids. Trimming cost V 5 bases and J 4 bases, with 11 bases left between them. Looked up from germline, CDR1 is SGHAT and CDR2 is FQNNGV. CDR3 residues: CASSLDSSYGYTF. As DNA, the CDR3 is TGTGCCAGCAGCCTCGACAGCAGCTATGGCTACACCTTC.

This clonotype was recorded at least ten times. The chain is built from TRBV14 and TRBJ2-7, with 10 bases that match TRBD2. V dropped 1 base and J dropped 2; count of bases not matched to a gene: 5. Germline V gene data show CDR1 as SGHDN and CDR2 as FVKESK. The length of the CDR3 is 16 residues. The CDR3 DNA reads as TGTGCCAGCAGCCAAGGCACTAGCGGGACCCCCTACGAGCAGTACTTC. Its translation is CASSQGTSGTPYEQYF.

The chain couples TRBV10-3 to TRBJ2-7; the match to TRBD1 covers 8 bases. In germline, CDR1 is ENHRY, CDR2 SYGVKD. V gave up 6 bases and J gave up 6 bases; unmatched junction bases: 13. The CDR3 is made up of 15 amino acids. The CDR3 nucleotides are TGTGCCATCAGCCACCGGACAGGGTTAACCGGCGAGCAGTACTTC. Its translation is CAISHRTGLTGEQYF.

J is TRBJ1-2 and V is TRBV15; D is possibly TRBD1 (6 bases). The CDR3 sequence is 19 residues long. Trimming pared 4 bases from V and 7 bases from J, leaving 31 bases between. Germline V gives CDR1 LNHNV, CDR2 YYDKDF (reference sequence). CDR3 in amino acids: CATSTAEGYRDGRWGGYTF. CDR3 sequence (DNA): TGTGCCACCAGCACGGCGGAGGGATACAGGGACGGGCGGTGGGGTGGCTACACCTTC.

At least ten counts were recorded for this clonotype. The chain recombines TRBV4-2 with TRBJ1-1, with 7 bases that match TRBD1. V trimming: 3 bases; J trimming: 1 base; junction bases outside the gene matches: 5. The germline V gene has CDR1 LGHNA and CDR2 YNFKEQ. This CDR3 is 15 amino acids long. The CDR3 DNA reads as TGTGCCAGCAGCCACGATGGGACAGCGAACACTGAAGCTTTCTTT. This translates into CASSHDGTANTEAFF.

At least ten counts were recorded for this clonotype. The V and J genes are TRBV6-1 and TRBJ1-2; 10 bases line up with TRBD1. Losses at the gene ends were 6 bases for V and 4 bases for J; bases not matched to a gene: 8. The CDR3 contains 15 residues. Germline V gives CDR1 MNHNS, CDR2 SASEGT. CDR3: CASRYWTGGFYGYTF. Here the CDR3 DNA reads TGTGCCAGCAGATACTGGACAGGGGGATTCTATGGCTACACCTTC.

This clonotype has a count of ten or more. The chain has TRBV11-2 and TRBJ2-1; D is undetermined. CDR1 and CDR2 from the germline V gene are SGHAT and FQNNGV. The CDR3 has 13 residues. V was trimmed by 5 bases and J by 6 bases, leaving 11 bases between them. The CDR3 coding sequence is TGTGCCAGCAGCCTCAAACAAGTCAATGAGCAGTTCTTC. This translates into CASSLKQVNEQFF.

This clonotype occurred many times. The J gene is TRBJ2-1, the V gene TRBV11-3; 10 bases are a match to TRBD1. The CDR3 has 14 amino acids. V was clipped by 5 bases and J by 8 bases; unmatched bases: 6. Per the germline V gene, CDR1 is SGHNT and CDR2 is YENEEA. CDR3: CASSTTTGGDEQFF. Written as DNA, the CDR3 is TGTGCCAGCAGCACGACGACAGGGGGCGATGAGCAGTTCTTC.

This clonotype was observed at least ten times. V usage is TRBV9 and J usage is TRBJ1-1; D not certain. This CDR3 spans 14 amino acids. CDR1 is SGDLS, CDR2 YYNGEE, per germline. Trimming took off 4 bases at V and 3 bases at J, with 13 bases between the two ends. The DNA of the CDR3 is TGTGCCAGCAGCTCACGTGAGGATTACACTGAAGCTTTCTTT. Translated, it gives CASSSREDYTEAFF.

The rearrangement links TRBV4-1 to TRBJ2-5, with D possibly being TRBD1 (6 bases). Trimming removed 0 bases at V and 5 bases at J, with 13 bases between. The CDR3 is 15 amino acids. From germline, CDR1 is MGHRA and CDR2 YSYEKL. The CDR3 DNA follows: TGCGCCAGCAGCCAAGAAGACAGGAGTACGGAGACCCAGTACTTC. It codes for CASSQEDRSTETQYF.

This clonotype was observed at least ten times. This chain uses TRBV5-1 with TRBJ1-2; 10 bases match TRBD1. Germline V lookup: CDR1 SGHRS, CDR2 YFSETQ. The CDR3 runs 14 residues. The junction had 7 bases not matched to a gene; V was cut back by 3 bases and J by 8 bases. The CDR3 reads CASSSGTGAEGYTF. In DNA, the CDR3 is TGCGCCAGCAGCTCAGGGACAGGGGCTGAGGGCTACACCTTC. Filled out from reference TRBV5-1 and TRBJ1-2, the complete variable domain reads KAGVTQTPRYLIKTRGQQVTLSCSPISGHRSVSWYQQTPGQGLQFLFEYFSETQRNKGNFPGRFSGRQFSNSRSEMNVSTLELGDSALYLCASSSGTGAEGYTFGSGTRLTVV.

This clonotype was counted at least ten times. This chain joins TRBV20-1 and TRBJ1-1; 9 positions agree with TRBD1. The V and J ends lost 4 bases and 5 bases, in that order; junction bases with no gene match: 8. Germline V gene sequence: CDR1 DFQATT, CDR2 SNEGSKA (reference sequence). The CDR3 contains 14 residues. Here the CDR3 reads CSAMPGQGGTEAFF. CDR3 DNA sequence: TGCAGTGCTATGCCGGGACAGGGAGGGACTGAAGCTTTCTTT.

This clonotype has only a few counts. Here the CDR3 DNA reads TGTGCCAGCAGTTTTATGACAGGGGGAAGTCGGCAGCCCCAGCATTTT. Its translation: CASSFMTGGSRQPQHF. The chain uses TRBV28 and TRBJ1-5; the match to TRBD1 covers 9 bases. In germline, CDR1 is MDHEN, CDR2 SYDVKM. CDR3 length: 16 amino acids. Losses at the gene ends were 3 bases for V and 7 bases for J; bases not matched to a gene: 10.

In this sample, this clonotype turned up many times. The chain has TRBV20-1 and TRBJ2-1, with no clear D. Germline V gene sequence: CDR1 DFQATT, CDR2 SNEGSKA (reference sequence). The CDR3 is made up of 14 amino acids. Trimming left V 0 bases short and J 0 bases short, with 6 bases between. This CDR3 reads CSARDHRSYNEQFF. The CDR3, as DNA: TGCAGTGCTAGAGATCACCGCTCCTACAATGAGCAGTTCTTC.

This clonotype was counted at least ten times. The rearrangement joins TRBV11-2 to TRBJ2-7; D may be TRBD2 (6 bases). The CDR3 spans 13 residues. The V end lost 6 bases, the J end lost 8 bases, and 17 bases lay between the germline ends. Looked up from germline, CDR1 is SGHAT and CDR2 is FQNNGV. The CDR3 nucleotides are TGTGCCAGCAGTCCCGGCGGGGCCCCACAGCAGTACTTC. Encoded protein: CASSPGGAPQQYF.

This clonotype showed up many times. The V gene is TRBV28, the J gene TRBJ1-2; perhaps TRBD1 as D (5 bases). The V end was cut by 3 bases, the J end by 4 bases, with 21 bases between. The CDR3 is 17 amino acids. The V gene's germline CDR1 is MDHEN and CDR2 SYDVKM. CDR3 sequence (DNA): TGTGCCAGCAGTTTTCCTTACAAGACCCCTGGGGGCTATGGCTACACCTTC. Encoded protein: CASSFPYKTPGGYGYTF.

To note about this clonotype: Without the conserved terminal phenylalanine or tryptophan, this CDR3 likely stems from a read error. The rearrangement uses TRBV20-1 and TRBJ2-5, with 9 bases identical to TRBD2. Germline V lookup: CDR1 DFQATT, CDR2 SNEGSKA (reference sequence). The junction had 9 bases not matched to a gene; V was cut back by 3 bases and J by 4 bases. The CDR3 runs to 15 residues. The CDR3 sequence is CSASDGGGAAETQYS. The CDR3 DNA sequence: TGCAGTGCTAGTGATGGCGGGGGGGCCGCAGAGACCCAGTACTCC.

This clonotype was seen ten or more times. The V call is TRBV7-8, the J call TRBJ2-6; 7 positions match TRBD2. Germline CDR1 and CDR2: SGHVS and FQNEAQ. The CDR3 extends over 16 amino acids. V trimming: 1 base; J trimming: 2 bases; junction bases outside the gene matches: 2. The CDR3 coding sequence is TGTGCCAGCAGCTTAGTAACTAGCGCTGGGGCCAACGTCCTGACTTTC. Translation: CASSLVTSAGANVLTF.

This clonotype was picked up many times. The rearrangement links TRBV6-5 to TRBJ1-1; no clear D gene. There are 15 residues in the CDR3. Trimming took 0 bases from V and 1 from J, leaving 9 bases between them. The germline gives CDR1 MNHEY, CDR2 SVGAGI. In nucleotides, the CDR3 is TGTGCCAGCAGTTACTCTCCGGCTGCGAACACTGAAGCTTTCTTT. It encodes CASSYSPAANTEAFF.

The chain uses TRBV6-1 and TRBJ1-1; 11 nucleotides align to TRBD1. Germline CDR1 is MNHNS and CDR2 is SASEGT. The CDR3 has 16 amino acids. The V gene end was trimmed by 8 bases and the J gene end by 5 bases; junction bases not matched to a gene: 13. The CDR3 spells CASQLLTGTGGTEAFF. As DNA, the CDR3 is TGTGCCAGCCAACTCCTTACCGGGACAGGGGGGACTGAAGCTTTCTTT.

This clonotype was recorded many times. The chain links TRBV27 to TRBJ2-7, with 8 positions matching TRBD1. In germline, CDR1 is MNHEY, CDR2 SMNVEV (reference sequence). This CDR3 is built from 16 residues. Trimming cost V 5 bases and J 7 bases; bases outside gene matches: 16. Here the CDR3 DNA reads TGTGCCAGCAGTCCGATCCTCGGACAGGGAGTGAGGGAGCAGTACTTC. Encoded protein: CASSPILGQGVREQYF.

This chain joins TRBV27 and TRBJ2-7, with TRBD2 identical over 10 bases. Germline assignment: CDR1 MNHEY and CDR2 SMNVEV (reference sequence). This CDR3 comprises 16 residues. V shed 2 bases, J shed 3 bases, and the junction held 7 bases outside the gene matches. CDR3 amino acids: CASSLISGGGFYEQYF. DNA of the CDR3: TGTGCCAGCAGTTTAATAAGCGGGGGGGGGTTCTACGAGCAGTACTTC.

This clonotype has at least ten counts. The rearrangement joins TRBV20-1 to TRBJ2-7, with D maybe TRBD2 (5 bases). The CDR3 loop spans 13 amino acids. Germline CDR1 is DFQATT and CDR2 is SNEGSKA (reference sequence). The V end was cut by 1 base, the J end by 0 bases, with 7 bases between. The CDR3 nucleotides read TGCAGTGCTAGAGGCGGGCTCTCCTACGAGCAGTACTTC. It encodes CSARGGLSYEQYF.

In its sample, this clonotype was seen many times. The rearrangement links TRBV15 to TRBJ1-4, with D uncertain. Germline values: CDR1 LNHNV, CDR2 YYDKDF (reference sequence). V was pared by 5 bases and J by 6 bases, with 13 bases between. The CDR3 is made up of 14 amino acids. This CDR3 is CATSAEARDEKLFF. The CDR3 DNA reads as TGTGCCACCAGCGCCGAAGCGCGCGATGAAAAACTGTTTTTT.

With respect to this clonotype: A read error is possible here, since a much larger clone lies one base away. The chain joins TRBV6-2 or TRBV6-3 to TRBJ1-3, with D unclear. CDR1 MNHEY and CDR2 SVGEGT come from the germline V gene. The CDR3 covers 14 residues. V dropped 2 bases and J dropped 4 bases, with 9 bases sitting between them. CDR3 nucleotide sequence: TGTGCCAGCAGTTACACAGAGCAGGGAAACACCATATATTTT. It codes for CASSYTEQGNTIYF.

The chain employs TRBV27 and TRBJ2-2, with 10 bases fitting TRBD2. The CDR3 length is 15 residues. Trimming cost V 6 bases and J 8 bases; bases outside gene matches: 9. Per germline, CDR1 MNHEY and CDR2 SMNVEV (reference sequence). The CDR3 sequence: CASSYGAGGYGELFF. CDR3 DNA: TGTGCCAGCAGCTACGGAGCGGGAGGGTATGGGGAGCTGTTTTTT.

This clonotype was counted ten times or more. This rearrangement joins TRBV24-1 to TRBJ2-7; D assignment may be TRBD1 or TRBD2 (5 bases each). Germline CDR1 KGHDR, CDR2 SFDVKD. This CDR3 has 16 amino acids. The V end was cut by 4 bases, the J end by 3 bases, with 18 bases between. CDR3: CATSDHRGQRIYEQYF. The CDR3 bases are TGTGCCACCAGTGACCATCGGGGCCAGAGAATCTACGAGCAGTACTTC.

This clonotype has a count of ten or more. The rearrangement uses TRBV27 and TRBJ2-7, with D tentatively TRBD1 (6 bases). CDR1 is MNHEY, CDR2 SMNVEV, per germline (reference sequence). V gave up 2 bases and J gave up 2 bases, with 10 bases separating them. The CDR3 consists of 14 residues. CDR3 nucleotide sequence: TGTGCCAGCAGTTTAATCGCAGGGGCCTACGAGCAGTACTTC. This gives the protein CASSLIAGAYEQYF.